The 10 T cell receptor beta chains below were found in one sample sequenced in a study of T-cell reconstitution after alpha-beta-depleted transplantation in children. Unique molecular identifiers were used to barcode this TCRbeta library. In TCRdb, the PCR reads were re-called with MiXCR into one record per CDR3 protein. The sample shows roughly 300,000 distinct CDR3 sequences, 11% of them seen only once. Specimen: peripheral blood, collected 180 days after TCRalphabeta/CD19-depleted stem cell transplant. Receptors were obtained from a male patient under 10 years old who had a stem cell transplant for chronic granulomatous disease, so the T cells may come from the graft donor.

This clonotype was counted many times. The chain links TRBV5-1 to TRBJ2-1, with TRBD2 matching 12 bases. After removal of 4 bases from V and 7 bases from J, the junction contained 6 bases not matched to a gene. The V gene's germline CDR1 is SGHRS and CDR2 YFSETQ. The CDR3 runs to 15 residues. CDR3 sequence reads: CASSPTSGGTNEQFF. CDR3 DNA sequence: TGCGCCAGCAGCCCGACTAGCGGGGGAACGAATGAGCAGTTCTTC.

Comment on this clonotype: This may come from a read error, since a much larger clone is one base off. Here the CDR3 omits its conserved ending phenylalanine or tryptophan, so a read error is the likely source. The chain joins TRBV12-5 to TRBJ2-5, with D hard to call. This CDR3 is built from 16 residues. CDR1 and CDR2 from the germline V gene are LGHNT and FRNRAP. Trimming cost V 0 bases and J 0 bases, with 11 bases left between them. The CDR3 DNA sequence: TGTGCTAGTGGTTTGGTATTTCACCGATACCAAGAGACCCAGTACTTA. Its translation is CASGLVFHRYQETQYL.

This clonotype was seen at least ten times. This chain uses TRBV21-1 with TRBJ2-7; the DNA was not used to check the table's D call, TRBD2. TRBV21-1 is a pseudogene segment. The CDR3 is 19 residues long. CDR3 nucleotide sequence: TGTGCCAGTAACCAAACCGGGACTAGCGGGAGGAGAGGGGACTACGAGCAGTACTTC. Amino acids: CASNQTGTSGRRGDYEQYF.

Note on this clonotype: This sequence may be a read error, since a much larger clone differs from it by one base. V gene TRBV12-3 or TRBV12-4 combines with J gene TRBJ2-5; possibly TRBD1 or TRBD2 for D (5 bases each). The CDR3 runs 13 residues. Trimming took 9 bases from V and 5 from J, leaving 16 bases between them. The chain's CDR3 is CARSRQWGETQYF. CDR3 in DNA: TGTGCCAGAAGCCGCCAGTGGGGGGAGACCCAGTACTTC.

This clonotype was seen ten or more times. V gene TRBV27 combines with J gene TRBJ1-1; tentative D call: TRBD1 (5 bases). CDR3 length: 13 amino acids. Germline CDR1 MNHEY, CDR2 SMNVEV (reference sequence). V lost 3 bases, J lost 1 base, and 6 bases lay in between. The CDR3 loop reads CASSFTGNTEAFF. In nucleotides, the CDR3 is TGTGCCAGCAGTTTTACAGGGAACACTGAAGCTTTCTTT.

As for this clonotype: This could be a read error, since a much larger clone is one nucleotide away. J is TRBJ2-3 and V is TRBV10-3; no firm D call. The germline CDR1 and CDR2 sequences are ENHRY and SYGVKD. The CDR3 is made up of 14 amino acids. The CDR3 DNA sequence: TGTGCCATCAGGTTGGGTTCGGGCACAGATACGCATTATTTT. Protein sequence: CAIRLGSGTDTHYF.

The rearrangement uses TRBV9 and TRBJ2-1, with D possibly being TRBD2 (6 bases). Germline CDR1 reads SGDLS; CDR2 reads YYNGEE. The CDR3 contains 15 residues. Deletions cut 2 bases from V and 3 bases from J, with 12 bases between. The CDR3 here is CASSVTWRGYNEQFF. The CDR3 bases are TGTGCCAGCAGCGTCACGTGGCGGGGCTACAATGAGCAGTTCTTC.

J is TRBJ1-4 and V is TRBV3-1; TRBD1 matches 7 bases. Germline CDR1 LGHDT, CDR2 YNNKEL (reference sequence). V dropped 0 bases and J dropped 3; count of bases not matched to a gene: 10. The CDR3 consists of 18 residues. In nucleotides, the CDR3 is TGTGCCAGCAGCCAAGATTTCCTCGTGACAGGGCCTAATGAAAAACTGTTTTTT. This codes for CASSQDFLVTGPNEKLFF.

This chain links TRBV5-4 with TRBJ1-2, with unresolved D. The CDR3 is made up of 14 amino acids. CDR1 and CDR2 from the germline V gene are SGHNT and YYREEE (reference sequence). Trimming took 1 base from V and 6 from J, leaving 13 bases between them. CDR3 DNA: TGTGCCAGCAGCTTGTACAATCCCAGTCATGGCTACACCTTC. As protein: CASSLYNPSHGYTF. Full variable domain (outside the CDR3, taken from reference TRBV5-4 and TRBJ1-2): ETGVTQSPTHLIKTRGQQVTLRCSSQSGHNTVSWYQQALGQGPQFIFQYYREEENGRGNFPPRFSGLQFPNYSSELNVNALELDDSALYLCASSLYNPSHGYTFGSGTRLTVV.

This clonotype was recorded many times. The rearrangement uses TRBV5-1 and TRBJ2-2; no definite D call. V was cut by 4 bases and J by 1 base, with 8 bases left in between. This CDR3 has 14 residues. The germline V gene encodes CDR1 SGHRS and CDR2 YFSETQ. CDR3 sequence reads: CASSPRRNTGELFF. CDR3 bases: TGCGCCAGCAGCCCTCGACGGAACACCGGGGAGCTGTTTTTT. The full variable domain, in which reference TRBV5-1 and TRBJ2-2 provide the parts outside the CDR3, is KAGVTQTPRYLIKTRGQQVTLSCSPISGHRSVSWYQQTPGQGLQFLFEYFSETQRNKGNFPGRFSGRQFSNSRSEMNVSTLELGDSALYLCASSPRRNTGELFFGEGSRLTVL.